These 26 T cell receptor beta chains were sequenced from one sample in a study of blood T cell repertoires in COVID-19. Measured with immunoSEQ multiplex PCR; TCRdb has only the in-frame clones, and not every one. The table lists about 340,000 clones, about 88% of them singletons. The sequenced sample consisted of peripheral blood. The receptors were sampled from a woman aged 55-70 years with COVID-19, enrolled during active disease.

The chain is built from TRBV7-8 and TRBJ1-3; D is unclear. CDR1 is SGHVS and CDR2 is FQNEAQ in the germline V gene. The V end lost 1 base, the J end lost 0 bases, and 10 bases lay between the germline ends. The CDR3 is 16 amino acids. CDR3 loop: CASSLGQALSGNTIYF. In DNA form, the CDR3 reads TGTGCCAGCAGCTTAGGTCAGGCCCTCTCTGGAAACACCATATATTTT.

CDR3 DNA: TGTGCCAGCAGTTTATTACCCGCACTAGAGTATAGCACAGATACGCAGTATTTT. Its protein product is CASSLLPALEYSTDTQYF. V and J are TRBV27 and TRBJ2-3, with D maybe TRBD2 (5 bases). Per the germline V gene, CDR1 is MNHEY and CDR2 is SMNVEV (reference sequence). Between the trimmed V and J ends, which lost 1 base and 0 bases, there was a span of 17 bases. The CDR3 is made up of 18 amino acids.

This clone was seen only once. J is TRBJ1-1 and V is TRBV2; D remains unclear. V was clipped by 8 bases and J by 1 base, with 11 bases between them. Germline V gene data show CDR1 as SNHLY and CDR2 as FYNNEI. CDR3 length: 13 residues. This CDR3 is CASFPNRNTEAFF. DNA for the CDR3: TGTGCCAGCTTTCCTAACAGGAACACTGAAGCTTTCTTT. The full variable domain, completed using reference TRBV2 and TRBJ1-1, is EPEVTQTPSHQVTQMGQEVILRCVPISNHLYFYWYRQILGQKVEFLVSFYNNEISEKSEIFDDQFSVERPDGSNFTLKIRSTKLEDSAMYFCASFPNRNTEAFFGQGTRLTVV.

The chain combines TRBV5-1 with TRBJ2-5; 11 bases align to TRBD1. Trimming took 4 bases from V and 4 from J; bases not matched to a gene: 6. From germline, CDR1 is SGHRS and CDR2 YFSETQ. CDR3 length: 15 residues. The CDR3 loop is CASSRGQGAGETQYF. The CDR3, as DNA: TGCGCCAGCAGCAGAGGACAGGGGGCAGGAGAGACCCAGTACTTC.

V and J are TRBV13 and TRBJ2-5; possibly TRBD2 for D (6 bases). V gave up 5 bases and J gave up 1 base, with 14 bases separating them. The germline CDR1 and CDR2 sequences are PRHDT and FYEKMQ (reference sequence). The CDR3 has 15 residues. CDR3 nucleotides: TGTGCCAGCAGCCGGAGGGCTAGCTTCCAAGAGACCCAGTACTTC. It yields the protein CASSRRASFQETQYF.

The rearrangement joins TRBV11-2 to TRBJ2-3; D is perhaps TRBD2 (7 bases). Trimming left V 7 bases short and J 4 bases short, with 15 bases between. CDR1 and CDR2 from the germline V gene are SGHAT and FQNNGV. This CDR3 has 14 amino acids. CDR3 loop: CASKLSGGADTQYF. CDR3 in DNA: TGTGCCAGCAAACTTTCGGGGGGCGCAGATACGCAGTATTTT.

The chain carries TRBV5-8 and TRBJ1-4; 10 positions agree with TRBD1. The J segment lost 1 base and the V segment lost 3 bases, leaving 3 bases of the junction unmatched. The CDR3 is 16 residues long. CDR1 and CDR2 (germline): SGHTS, YDEGEE. This CDR3 is CASSSGQGRTNEKLFF. The CDR3 bases are TGTGCCAGCAGCTCGGGACAGGGGAGAACTAATGAAAAACTGTTTTTT.

The chain joins TRBV2 to TRBJ1-5, with 10 bases lining up with TRBD1. The CDR3 is 15 residues long. Looked up from germline, CDR1 is SNHLY and CDR2 is FYNNEI. The V and J ends lost 5 bases and 5 bases, in that order; junction bases with no gene match: 6. CDR3 residues: CASSSRDRGDQPQHF. In DNA, the CDR3 is TGTGCCAGCAGTTCCCGGGACAGGGGAGATCAGCCCCAGCATTTT.

The sample holds one count of this clone. The rearrangement uses TRBV18 and TRBJ2-7; 10 nucleotides match TRBD1. Germline lookup yields CDR1 KGHSH and CDR2 LQKENI. The V gene end was trimmed by 1 base and the J gene end by 5 bases; junction bases not matched to a gene: 5. The CDR3 totals 15 residues. DNA of the CDR3: TGTGCCAGCTCACCACGGCCGACAGGGGGCGACGAGCAGTACTTC. It codes for CASSPRPTGGDEQYF.

The gene calls are TRBV27 and TRBJ1-2; no reliable D call. This CDR3 spans 13 amino acids. V was shortened by 5 bases and J by 4 bases, with 11 bases between the two germline ends. Germline CDR1 and CDR2: MNHEY and SMNVEV (reference sequence). The CDR3 loop is CASSSRESYGYTF. CDR3 nucleotide sequence: TGTGCCAGCAGTAGCCGGGAGTCCTATGGCTACACCTTC.

The chain uses TRBV20-1 and TRBJ1-2, with D perhaps TRBD1 (6 bases). Deletions cut 3 bases from V and 7 bases from J, with 15 bases between. From germline, CDR1 is DFQATT and CDR2 SNEGSKA (reference sequence). The CDR3 is 13 amino acids. The CDR3 sequence is CSASSRGAVGYTF. CDR3 bases: TGCAGTGCTAGTTCGCGGGGGGCGGTTGGCTACACCTTC.

This clone has a single count. The gene calls are TRBV30 and TRBJ2-5; D gene ambiguous. Germline CDR1 GTSNPN, CDR2 SVGIG (reference sequence). Trimming removed 5 bases from V and 5 bases from J, with 9 bases in between. The CDR3 has 11 residues. CDR3 DNA: TGTGCCTGGGGGCGATCGGAGACCCAGTACTTC. Its protein is CAWGRSETQYF.

The chain combines TRBV18 with TRBJ1-3, with D possibly matching TRBD1 (5 bases). Germline V CDR1 and CDR2: KGHSH, LQKENI. The CDR3 spans 14 residues. With 6 bases removed from V and 5 bases from J, the gap between germline ends came to 14 bases. The CDR3, as DNA: TGTGCCAGCTCGCCTGGGGAGGGGCGAAACACCATATATTTT. Its protein is CASSPGEGRNTIYF.

The chain employs TRBV2 and TRBJ1-1; the D gene is possibly TRBD1 (6 bases). Germline values: CDR1 SNHLY, CDR2 FYNNEI. This CDR3 contains 14 residues. Trimming took 6 bases from V and 5 from J, leaving 16 bases between them. CDR3 DNA sequence: TGTGCCAGCAGGTATGTGGGGGCGGTAACTGAAGCTTTCTTT. Residues: CASRYVGAVTEAFF.

V usage is TRBV2 and J usage is TRBJ2-5, with 8 bases lining up with TRBD2. Germline assignment: CDR1 SNHLY and CDR2 FYNNEI. The V segment lost 8 bases and the J segment 5 bases; nucleotides outside the gene matches: 22. The CDR3 runs to 18 residues. CDR3 region: CASSQASTLAGWGETQYF. In DNA, the CDR3 is TGTGCCAGCTCACAAGCTAGCACTCTAGCGGGTTGGGGGGAGACCCAGTACTTC. The variable domain in full, with the rest retrieved from reference TRBV2 and TRBJ2-5, is EPEVTQTPSHQVTQMGQEVILRCVPISNHLYFYWYRQILGQKVEFLVSFYNNEISEKSEIFDDQFSVERPDGSNFTLKIRSTKLEDSAMYFCASSQASTLAGWGETQYFGPGTRLLVL.

This chain links TRBV7-3 with TRBJ2-5; a possible D gene is TRBD1 (5 bases). Looked up from germline, CDR1 is SGHTA and CDR2 is FQGTGA. V was trimmed by 0 bases and J by 3 bases, leaving 14 bases between them. The CDR3 runs 16 residues. CDR3 nucleotides: TGTGCCAGCAGCTTAACCCCCGTGGACAAAAAAGAGACCCAGTACTTC. It encodes CASSLTPVDKKETQYF.

This chain links TRBV5-5 with TRBJ1-2, with 7 bases lining up with TRBD1. Looked up from germline, CDR1 is SGHKS and CDR2 is YYEKEE (reference sequence). Trimming cost V 4 bases and J 0 bases; bases outside gene matches: 9. The CDR3 totals 16 residues. In DNA, the CDR3 is TGTGCCAGCAGCGAGTTTCCGGGGACAGCTAACTATGGCTACACCTTC. This translates into CASSEFPGTANYGYTF.

The chain recombines TRBV19 with TRBJ1-6, with TRBD1 identical over 7 bases. In germline, CDR1 is LNHDA, CDR2 SQIVND (reference sequence). This CDR3 contains 17 residues. Trimming at V came to 4 bases and at J to 2 bases, leaving 8 bases not matched to a gene. The CDR3 sequence: CASSRQQGFAYNSPLHF. CDR3 in DNA: TGTGCCAGTAGTAGACAACAGGGGTTTGCCTATAATTCACCCCTCCACTTT.

The chain couples TRBV25-1 to TRBJ1-1; D remains unclear. The CDR3 loop spans 14 amino acids. The germline V and J ends were trimmed by 3 bases and 1 base, with 9 bases remaining between them. Per germline, CDR1 MGHDK and CDR2 SYGVNS. DNA of the CDR3: TGTGCCAGCAGTGACGAAGCCCCGAACACTGAAGCTTTCTTT. Translation: CASSDEAPNTEAFF.

In this sample, this clone turned up once. The rearrangement links TRBV11-2 to TRBJ1-1; D is possibly TRBD1 (5 bases). The CDR3 extends over 13 amino acids. Trimming removed 7 bases from V and 3 bases from J, with 12 bases in between. Germline CDR1 SGHAT, CDR2 FQNNGV. CDR3 sequence: CASTPWGDTEAFF. The CDR3 bases are TGTGCCAGCACCCCCTGGGGGGACACTGAAGCTTTCTTT.

V usage is TRBV7-8 and J usage is TRBJ1-6; TRBD1 aligns across 9 bases. Germline loops: CDR1 SGHVS, CDR2 FQNEAQ. V dropped 5 bases and J dropped 7; count of bases not matched to a gene: 3. CDR3 size: 14 residues. The CDR3 is CASSITGGNSPLHF. The CDR3 DNA reads as TGTGCCAGCAGCATAACAGGGGGCAATTCACCCCTCCACTTT.

This clone was detected a few times. The chain couples TRBV5-6 to TRBJ1-6, with D possibly TRBD1 on 6 matching bases. V shed 4 bases and J shed 9 bases, with 8 bases lying between them. The CDR3 loop spans 12 amino acids. Germline CDR1 reads SGHDT; CDR2 reads YYEEEE. CDR3 bases: TGTGCCAGCAGCCACAGGGCTTCACCCCTCCACTTT. It encodes CASSHRASPLHF.

The rearrangement joins TRBV27 to TRBJ1-2; D call uncertain. From germline, CDR1 is MNHEY and CDR2 SMNVEV (reference sequence). The CDR3 extends over 13 amino acids. The germline V and J ends were trimmed by 0 bases and 8 bases, with 10 bases remaining between them. The CDR3 here is CASSLSSFRGYTF. CDR3 coding DNA: TGTGCCAGCAGTTTATCGTCCTTCCGGGGCTACACCTTC.

Notes on this clone: The sample contains more than one DNA sequence encoding this CDR3. The J gene is TRBJ2-5, the V gene TRBV7-3; the match to TRBD1 covers 9 bases. The CDR3 length is 13 residues. CDR1 SGHTA and CDR2 FQGTGA come from the germline V gene. V was pared by 5 bases and J by 4 bases, with 2 bases of the junction left unmatched. As DNA, the CDR3 is TGTGCCAGCAGCCAGGGACAGGGAGAGACCCAGTACTTC. Its protein product is CASSQGQGETQYF. Based on the CDR3 plus reference TRBV7-3 and TRBJ2-5, the full variable domain is GAGVSQTPSNKVTEKGKYVELRCDPISGHTALYWYRQSLGQGPEFLIYFQGTGAADDSGLPNDRFFAVRPEGSVSTLKIQRTERGDSAVYLCASSQGQGETQYFGPGTRLLVL.

This clone was detected only once. The chain combines TRBV15 with TRBJ2-2; D possibly corresponds to TRBD1 (6 bases). This CDR3 spans 16 amino acids. Per germline, CDR1 LNHNV and CDR2 YYDKDF (reference sequence). V lost 2 bases and J 3 bases, leaving 13 bases between the germline ends. The DNA of the CDR3 is TGTGCCACCAGCAGACTCAGGGGTGATGACACCGGGGAGCTGTTTTTT. Translated: CATSRLRGDDTGELFF.

The rearrangement joins TRBV6-5 to TRBJ1-2; D uncertain. V gave up 8 bases and J gave up 8 bases, with 18 bases separating them. The CDR3 is 13 amino acids. Per germline, CDR1 MNHEY and CDR2 SVGAGI. The CDR3 is CASAMTEARGYTF. Here the CDR3 DNA reads TGTGCCAGCGCCATGACCGAGGCCCGCGGCTACACCTTC.